Given below is one TCR beta chain in context. Original analysis: Scientists estimated how many nucleated cells there were by amplifying reference gene primers. Only in-frame clones appear in the TCRdb table, and some are missing; sequencing was by immunoSEQ multiplex PCR. The V and J calls and clone size were taken over from that table, and D and trimming were inferred from the DNA. The sample records about 120,000 clones, almost 90% being singletons. Trimming took off 3 bases at V and 16 bases at J, with 15 bases between the two ends. The CDR3 is 12 residues long. This sample is drawn from a study of blood T cell repertoires in COVID-19. For the study at large: COVID-19 samples collected from the United States, Italy and Spain covered acute and convalescent phases.

J is TRBJ1-4 and V is TRBV12-3 or TRBV12-4; D is unclear. The source material was peripheral blood. This TCR was recovered from a woman aged 45 to 65 with active or convalescent COVID-19. CDR3 region: CASSLTMSPGFF. In DNA form, the CDR3 reads TGTGCCAGCAGTTTGACTATGTCCCCGGGGTTTTTT.